Described below is a single T cell receptor (beta chain) sequence and its context. This entry belongs to a study of cytotoxic CD8 clonotypes in ibrutinib-treated CLL. The method was immunoSEQ multiplex PCR; TCRdb's version includes in-frame clones alone and lacks a portion of them. The sample lists about 84,000 clones, around 84% occurring once. Germline CDR1 is DFQATT and CDR2 is SNEGSKA (reference sequence). The CDR3 totals 11 residues. Trimming left V 5 bases short and J 8 bases short, with 12 bases between. This material consisted of PBMCs, taken before ibrutinib treatment. The V call is TRBV20-1, the J call TRBJ1-1, with D maybe TRBD1 (6 bases). This sequence was found in a human donor with chronic lymphocytic leukemia. This CDR3 is CSADRKREAFF. In DNA form, the CDR3 reads TGCAGTGCTGACAGGAAACGCGAAGCTTTCTTT.